Listed here are 2 T cell receptor beta chains from one sample, sequenced in a study of beta chain features in type 1 diabetes. The study reverse transcribed the entire isolated RNA, so it sequenced expressed TCRB transcripts. Using immunoSEQ multiplex PCR, the repertoire was profiled, and TCRdb retains in-frame clones only, with some absent. The sample holds 850,000 to 900,000 clones; roughly 15% are singletons and the top ten take around 0.02%. Source material: naive CD4+ T cells from blood. The source of these receptors is a young woman in good health.

This clone was seen more than once but under ten times. The gene calls are TRBV6-5 and TRBJ2-1; TRBD1 matches 10 bases. The CDR3 sequence is 15 residues long. Germline V gives CDR1 MNHEY, CDR2 SVGAGI. Trimming removed 3 bases from V and 7 bases from J; junction bases left unmatched: 6. The CDR3 loop is CASSYGTGVRNEQFF. The CDR3 nucleotides read TGTGCCAGCAGTTATGGGACAGGGGTGAGGAATGAGCAGTTCTTC.

Concerning this clone: The sample holds other DNA sequences that translate to the same CDR3. V is TRBV19 and J is TRBJ1-5; 11 nucleotides line up with TRBD1. V shed 9 bases, J shed 7 bases, and the junction held 5 bases outside the gene matches. Germline CDR1 LNHDA, CDR2 SQIVND (reference sequence). CDR3 length: 13 residues. The chain's CDR3 is CASRDRGSQPQHF. CDR3 coding DNA: TGTGCCAGCCGGGACAGGGGGTCCCAGCCCCAGCATTTT.